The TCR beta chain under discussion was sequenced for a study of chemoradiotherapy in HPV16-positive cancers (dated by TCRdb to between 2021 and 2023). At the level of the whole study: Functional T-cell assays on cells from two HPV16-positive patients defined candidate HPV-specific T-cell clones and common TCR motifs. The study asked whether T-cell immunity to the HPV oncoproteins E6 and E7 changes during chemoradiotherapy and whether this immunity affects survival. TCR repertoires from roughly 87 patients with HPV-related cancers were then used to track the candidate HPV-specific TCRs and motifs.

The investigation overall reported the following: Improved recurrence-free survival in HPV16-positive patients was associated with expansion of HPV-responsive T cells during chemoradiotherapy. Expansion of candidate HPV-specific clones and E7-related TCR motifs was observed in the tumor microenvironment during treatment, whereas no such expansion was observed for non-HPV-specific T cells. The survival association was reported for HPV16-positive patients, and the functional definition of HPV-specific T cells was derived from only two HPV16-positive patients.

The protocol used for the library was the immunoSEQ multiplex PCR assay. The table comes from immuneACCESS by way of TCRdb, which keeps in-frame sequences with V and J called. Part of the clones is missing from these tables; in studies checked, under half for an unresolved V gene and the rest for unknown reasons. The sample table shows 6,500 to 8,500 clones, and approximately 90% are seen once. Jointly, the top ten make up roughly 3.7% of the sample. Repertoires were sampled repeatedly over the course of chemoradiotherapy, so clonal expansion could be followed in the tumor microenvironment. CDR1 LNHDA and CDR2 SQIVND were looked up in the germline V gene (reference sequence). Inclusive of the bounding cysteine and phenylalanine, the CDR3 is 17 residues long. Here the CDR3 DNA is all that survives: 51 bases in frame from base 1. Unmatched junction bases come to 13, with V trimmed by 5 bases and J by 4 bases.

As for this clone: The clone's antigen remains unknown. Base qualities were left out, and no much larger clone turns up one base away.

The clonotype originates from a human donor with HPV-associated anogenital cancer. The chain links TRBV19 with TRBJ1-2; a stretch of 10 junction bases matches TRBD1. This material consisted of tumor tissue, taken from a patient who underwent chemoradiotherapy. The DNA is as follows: TGTGCCAGTAGTCCCCAATCGACAGGGGGCGAAATCTATGGCTACACCTTC. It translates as CASSPQSTGGEIYGYTF.